Reported below is one T cell receptor (beta chain). Its cognate antigen is unknown. Documented time point: week 23, last vaccination. Doses consisted of 300 ug of mutant IDH1 20-mer peptide each, paired with topical imiquimod. This CDR3 region has 17 residues. This sample stems from a study of a mutant IDH1 vaccine in newly diagnosed glioma. Study as a whole: Patients got their first vaccination 4-6 weeks after radiotherapy alone, or with temozolomide cycles. General observations from the study: Pseudoprogression apparently tracked independently of changes in top peripheral T cell clonotypes.

Profiling relied on immunoSEQ multiplex PCR, and the TCRdb table lists in-frame clones only, not all of them. The sample contains 43,000 or so clones, about 81% of which appear only once. The rearrangement joins TRBV21-1 to TRBJ2-7. TRBV21-1 is designated a pseudogene. This receptor was taken from a woman aged 18-30 years with glioma. Some clones in this sample may be carry-over from other donors' samples. Source: PBMCs, taken from a glioma patient whose treatment included an IDH1 peptide vaccine. Here the CDR3 DNA reads TGTGCCAGCAGACCAAAGTCAAAGGGATTGAGCTCCTACGAGCAGTACTTC. It encodes CASRPKSKGLSSYEQYF.